This T cell receptor beta chain was identified during a study of cytomegalovirus exposure and HLA in healthy donors. Germline loops: CDR1 SNHLY, CDR2 FYNNEI. This CDR3 is built from 13 residues. The V gene end was trimmed by 7 bases and the J gene end by 5 bases; junction bases not matched to a gene: 5. Both 60 Vbeta primers and 13 Jbeta primers went into the PCR. TCRdb keeps only in-frame clones here, not all; method: immunoSEQ multiplex PCR. The sample includes roughly 240,000 clones, more than 70% of them seen just once. The rearrangement joins TRBV2 to TRBJ2-7; 10 nucleotides agree with TRBD1. The sequenced sample was PBMCs. The TCR originated in a boy younger than 18 in good health and CMV-seronegative. CDR3 sequence (DNA): TGTGCCAGCAAGCGGGACAGGGGTAACGAGCAGTACTTC. The encoded protein is CASKRDRGNEQYF. Full variable domain (missing parts from reference TRBV2 and TRBJ2-7): EPEVTQTPSHQVTQMGQEVILRCVPISNHLYFYWYRQILGQKVEFLVSFYNNEISEKSEIFDDQFSVERPDGSNFTLKIRSTKLEDSAMYFCASKRDRGNEQYFGPGTRLTVT.